The clone carrying this T cell receptor (beta chain) was observed a few times. Its antigen is still unknown. This sample is drawn from a study of a mutant IDH1 vaccine in newly diagnosed glioma. This table comes from immunoSEQ multiplex PCR, and its TCRdb copy is limited to in-frame clones, with some not included. The table shows approximately 44,000 clones, with about 79% occurring only once. This CDR3 is built from 13 residues. CDR1 is KGHSY, CDR2 FQNENV, per germline. Trimming left V 0 bases short and J 11 bases short, with 13 bases between. The time point denotes: week 35, safety follow-up. Each vaccine dose was 300 ug of mutant IDH1 20-mer peptide, with topical imiquimod.

The material was PBMCs, obtained from a glioma patient whose treatment included an IDH1 peptide vaccine. The origin of this receptor is a man aged 35-49 years with glioma. The chain joins TRBV16 to TRBJ1-1; D gene unclear. CDR3 nucleotide sequence: TGTGCCAGCAGCCAATCACAGACCGTTGGCGCTTTCTTT. Translated: CASSQSQTVGAFF. Based on the CDR3 plus reference TRBV16 and TRBJ1-1, the full variable domain is GEEVAQTPKHLVRGEGQKAKLYCAPIKGHSYVFWYQQVLKNEFKFLISFQNENVFDETGMPKERFSAKCLPNSPCSLEIQATKLEDSAVYFCASSQSQTVGAFFGQGTRLTVV.